These T cell receptor beta chains were read from a single sample in a study of T cells in narcolepsy. Data came from immunoSEQ multiplex PCR; TCRdb stores just in-frame clones and leaves some out. The sample records 25,000 to 35,000 clones, 83% being singletons. Sequences were obtained from memory (CD45RA-) CD4+ T cells from blood. All receptors come from a human donor in good health. Both conserved end residues are part of each CDR3. Size is omitted from some rows. Given values are once, few, many or a class for expanded clones.

V gene,J gene,CDR3 length,clone size,CDR3 protein
TRBV28,TRBJ1-1,15,.,CASSPGPGSNPEAFF
TRBV5-4,TRBJ2-7,16,few,CASSPGRDRVLNEQYF
TRBV5-5,TRBJ2-2,15,.,CASSLFQGGTGELFF
TRBV15,TRBJ2-7,13,.,CATQGQTSYEQYF
TRBV5-6,TRBJ1-1,15,few,CASSLVGSQGAEAFF
TRBV28,TRBJ1-5,15,.,CASGDSGGRGQPQHF
TRBV2,TRBJ1-6,14,.,CASSGDDRAGPLHF
TRBV18,TRBJ2-5,16,.,CASSPMSTAYQETQYF
TRBV7-2,TRBJ1-3,15,.,CASSPSRTNGGTIYF
TRBV30,TRBJ1-6,15,.,CAFTPTGRLSSPLHF
TRBV28,TRBJ1-2,13,few,CASSLARIGGYTF
TRBV5-1,TRBJ1-1,14,.,CASSLLQGNTEAFF
TRBV6-1,TRBJ2-5,14,.,CASSEAGNRETQYF
TRBV18,TRBJ2-7,16,.,CASSQGPGQGRYEQYF
TRBV4-1,TRBJ1-1,14,.,CASSQLTVNTEAFF
TRBV4-3,TRBJ2-1,17,.,CASSQSGTSGGRNEQFF
TRBV5-4,TRBJ2-1,13,.,CASSRPEGNEQFF
TRBV7-9,TRBJ2-3,14,once,CASSNRGSTDTQYF
TRBV12-5,TRBJ2-2,13,.,CASGPEGAGELFF
TRBV30,TRBJ1-4,15,.,CAWSVLGRGSEKLFF
TRBV11-2,TRBJ1-4,12,.,CASSSPGGKLFF
TRBV15,TRBJ2-1,15,.,CATSRGEGEENEQFF
TRBV5-1,TRBJ1-2,14,.,CASGEGNSGYGYTF
TRBV18,TRBJ1-5,14,once,CASSLQGSPQPQHF
TRBV18,TRBJ1-1,14,.,CASSPQGANTEAFF
TRBV15,TRBJ2-1,17,few,CATSSPRLAATYNEQFF
TRBV18,TRBJ2-3,15,.,CASSPLGGSADTQYF
TRBV28,TRBJ1-2,14,.,CASSPAGGNYGYTF
TRBV7-2,TRBJ2-1,14,once,CASSDAFLYNEQFF